This is a list of T cell receptor beta chains from one sample in a study of long-term antiretroviral therapy in people with HIV. Profiled with immunoSEQ multiplex PCR; TCRdb holds only in-frame clones, not every one. The profile shows more than 20,000 clones, about 88% of them singletons. This sample comprised unsorted PBMCs, obtained just over 2.6 years after starting antiretroviral therapy. All receptors come from a middle-aged man with HIV. Each CDR3 is given with its conserved first and last residue. A D gene is named only where the DNA matches it firmly. Clone size is not always given. Where it is, it says once, few, many or a class for expanded clones.

size: NA; D: NA; V: TRBV28; J: TRBJ2-2; CDR3: CASQQGGSTGELFF; DNA: TGTGCCAGCCAACAGGGAGGGAGCACCGGGGAGCTGTTTTTT
size: NA; D: NA; V: TRBV9; J: TRBJ1-1; CDR3: CASSVGRANTEAFF; DNA: TGTGCCAGCAGCGTAGGCAGGGCTAACACTGAAGCTTTCTTT
size: NA; D: NA; V: TRBV5-1; J: TRBJ1-1; CDR3: CASNGNTEAFF; DNA: TGCGCCAGCAATGGGAACACTGAAGCTTTCTTT
size: NA; D: TRBD1; V: TRBV18; J: TRBJ1-1; CDR3: CASSLGQGAEAFF; DNA: TGTGCCAGCTCGCTGGGACAGGGCGCTGAAGCTTTCTTT
size: few; D: NA; V: TRBV5-1; J: TRBJ1-2; CDR3: CASSSDRYGYTF; DNA: TGCGCCAGCAGCTCCGACCGCTATGGCTACACCTTC
size: NA; D: TRBD1; V: TRBV30; J: TRBJ2-3; CDR3: CAWTPGTGGPPDTQYF; DNA: TGTGCCTGGACCCCCGGGACAGGGGGCCCCCCAGATACGCAGTATTTT
size: NA; D: NA; V: TRBV4-1; J: TRBJ2-3; CDR3: CASSQFSPGDTQYF; DNA: TGCGCCAGCAGCCAATTTTCCCCTGGAGATACGCAGTATTTT
size: NA; D: TRBD2; V: TRBV19; J: TRBJ2-7; CDR3: CATGLADTYEQYF; DNA: TGTGCCACCGGACTAGCGGATACCTACGAGCAGTACTTC
size: NA; D: TRBD1; V: TRBV7-8; J: TRBJ2-3; CDR3: CASSFARDRDTQYF; DNA: TGTGCCAGCAGCTTCGCCAGGGACAGGGATACGCAGTATTTT
size: NA; D: TRBD1; V: TRBV29-1; J: TRBJ1-2; CDR3: CSVGTTGGSGYTF; DNA: TGCAGCGTTGGAACCACAGGGGGCTCTGGCTACACCTTC
size: NA; D: TRBD1; V: TRBV6-1; J: TRBJ1-2; CDR3: CASSPDRADYGYTF; DNA: TGTGCCAGCAGTCCAGACAGGGCGGACTATGGCTACACCTTC
size: NA; D: TRBD1; V: TRBV29-1; J: TRBJ1-6; CDR3: CSAGQGPNSPLHF; DNA: TGCAGCGCGGGACAGGGGCCCAATTCACCCCTCCACTTT
size: NA; D: NA; V: TRBV5-1; J: TRBJ1-2; CDR3: CASREIPGTNYGYTF; DNA: TGCGCCAGCCGTGAGATACCGGGAACCAATTATGGCTACACCTTC
size: NA; D: NA; V: TRBV28; J: TRBJ1-6; CDR3: CASTPLSFGQSHNSPLHF; DNA: TGTGCCAGCACCCCTCTGTCCTTTGGCCAGAGCCATAATTCACCCCTCCACTTT
size: NA; D: TRBD1; V: TRBV19; J: TRBJ2-7; CDR3: CASGWTGGYEQYF; DNA: TGTGCCAGTGGGTGGACAGGGGGCTACGAGCAGTACTTC
size: once; D: TRBD1; V: TRBV5-5; J: TRBJ2-5; CDR3: CASSFTGGGETQYF; DNA: TGTGCCAGCAGCTTTACAGGGGGCGGAGAGACCCAGTACTTC
size: NA; D: NA; V: TRBV29-1; J: TRBJ2-7; CDR3: CSVRPNTRPEQYF; DNA: TGCAGCGTAAGACCAAATACGCGGCCCGAGCAGTACTTC
size: NA; D: NA; V: TRBV11-1; J: TRBJ2-5; CDR3: CASSLTPSALQETQYF; DNA: TGTGCCAGCAGCTTGACCCCTAGCGCGCTCCAAGAGACCCAGTACTTC
size: NA; D: NA; V: TRBV28; J: TRBJ1-6; CDR3: CASSSSPEENSPLHF; DNA: TGTGCCAGCAGTTCCTCTCCGGAAGAGAATTCACCCCTCCACTTT
size: NA; D: NA; V: TRBV5-8; J: TRBJ2-5; CDR3: CASSLELYQETQYF; DNA: TGTGCCAGCAGCTTGGAACTGTACCAAGAGACCCAGTACTTC
size: once; D: NA; V: TRBV28; J: TRBJ2-7; CDR3: CASSLAGYEQYF; DNA: TGTGCCAGCAGTTTAGCAGGCTACGAGCAGTACTTC
size: NA; D: NA; V: TRBV9; J: TRBJ1-1; CDR3: CASSVEGQGNTEAFF; DNA: TGTGCCAGCAGCGTAGAGGGGCAGGGGAACACTGAAGCTTTCTTT
size: NA; D: NA; V: TRBV7-9; J: TRBJ2-7; CDR3: CASSLGGLLSYEQYF; DNA: TGTGCCAGCAGCTTAGGGGGTTTACTCTCCTACGAGCAGTACTTC
size: NA; D: TRBD1; V: TRBV27; J: TRBJ1-1; CDR3: CASSPQGGNGAFF; DNA: TGTGCCAGCAGCCCCCAAGGGGGCAATGGAGCTTTCTTT
size: NA; D: NA; V: TRBV5-4; J: TRBJ2-7; CDR3: CASSFGTHEQYF; DNA: TGTGCCAGCAGCTTTGGAACCCACGAGCAGTACTTC
size: few; D: NA; V: TRBV5-4; J: TRBJ1-2; CDR3: CASNPKGGDGYTF; DNA: TGTGCCAGCAACCCGAAGGGGGGAGATGGCTACACCTTC
size: NA; D: NA; V: TRBV5-5; J: TRBJ2-2; CDR3: CASSLFGSHGELFF; DNA: TGTGCCAGCAGCTTGTTTGGCAGTCACGGGGAGCTGTTTTTT
size: NA; D: NA; V: TRBV27; J: TRBJ2-3; CDR3: CASSQGDTQYF; DNA: TGTGCCAGCAGTCAAGGGGATACGCAGTATTTT
size: NA; D: TRBD2; V: TRBV30; J: TRBJ2-7; CDR3: CAWSAEGDYVVGSSYEQYF; DNA: TGTGCCTGGAGTGCCGAAGGGGACTACGTGGTCGGGAGCTCCTACGAGCAGTACTTC
size: NA; D: NA; V: TRBV7-6; J: TRBJ2-5; CDR3: CASSLPQETQYF; DNA: TGTGCCAGCAGCTTACCGCAAGAGACCCAGTACTTC
size: NA; D: NA; V: TRBV15; J: TRBJ2-5; CDR3: CATSRAAGETQYF; DNA: TGTGCCACCAGCAGGGCTGCGGGGGAGACCCAGTACTTC
size: NA; D: NA; V: TRBV5-6; J: TRBJ1-1; CDR3: CASSFIQILHGTGNTEAFF; DNA: TGTGCCAGCAGCTTCATTCAAATACTACACGGGACTGGGAACACTGAAGCTTTCTTT
size: NA; D: NA; V: TRBV20-1; J: TRBJ1-6; CDR3: CSASPNSPLHF; DNA: TGCAGTGCTAGTCCGAATTCACCCCTCCACTTT
size: NA; D: NA; V: TRBV2; J: TRBJ2-5; CDR3: CAVHRVRETQYF; DNA: TGTGCCGTTCACAGGGTTCGGGAGACCCAGTACTTC
size: NA; D: TRBD1; V: TRBV10-2; J: TRBJ1-4; CDR3: CATEDRGTEKLFF; DNA: TGCGCCACCGAGGACAGGGGTACTGAAAAACTGTTTTTT
size: NA; D: NA; V: TRBV5-6; J: TRBJ2-5; CDR3: CASSSKGGTIQETQYF; DNA: TGTGCCAGCAGCTCGAAAGGGGGGACAATACAAGAGACCCAGTACTTC
size: once; D: NA; V: TRBV10-3; J: TRBJ2-1; CDR3: CATTPGESYNEQFF; DNA: TGTGCCACGACTCCAGGGGAGTCCTACAATGAGCAGTTCTTC
size: NA; D: NA; V: TRBV28; J: TRBJ1-3; CDR3: CASSFGLWSSGNTIYF; DNA: TGTGCCAGCAGTTTCGGACTGTGGAGCTCTGGAAACACCATATATTTT
size: once; D: TRBD1; V: TRBV19; J: TRBJ1-5; CDR3: CASSPRDRGNQPQHF; DNA: TGTGCCAGTAGTCCCCGGGACAGGGGAAATCAGCCCCAGCATTTT
size: NA; D: TRBD2; V: TRBV5-1; J: TRBJ2-7; CDR3: CASSLVRTSGRIEQYF; DNA: TGCGCCAGCAGCTTGGTTAGAACTAGCGGGAGAATAGAGCAGTACTTC
size: NA; D: NA; V: TRBV7-2; J: TRBJ1-6; CDR3: CASSLRRSNSPLHF; DNA: TGTGCCAGCAGCCTAAGACGCAGCAATTCACCCCTCCACTTT
size: NA; D: TRBD1; V: TRBV6-5; J: TRBJ1-5; CDR3: CASSSGTGVQPQHF; DNA: TGTGCCAGCAGTTCTGGGACAGGGGTTCAGCCCCAGCATTTT
size: NA; D: NA; V: TRBV5-4; J: TRBJ2-7; CDR3: CASSIDRNEQYF; DNA: TGTGCCAGCAGCATCGACAGAAACGAGCAGTACTTC
size: NA; D: TRBD2; V: TRBV2; J: TRBJ2-3; CDR3: CASSPGLAGPTDTQYF; DNA: TGTGCCAGCTCGCCGGGACTAGCGGGGCCCACAGATACGCAGTATTTT
size: NA; D: TRBD2; V: TRBV5-1; J: TRBJ2-5; CDR3: CASSSGLAGVQETQYF; DNA: TGCGCCAGCAGTTCGGGACTAGCGGGGGTCCAAGAGACCCAGTACTTC
size: NA; D: TRBD1; V: TRBV28; J: TRBJ2-7; CDR3: CASSSRTGPSYEQYF; DNA: TGTGCCAGCAGTTCCCGGACAGGGCCCTCCTACGAGCAGTACTTC
size: NA; D: TRBD1; V: TRBV28; J: TRBJ1-5; CDR3: CASNEQGAGDQPQHF; DNA: TGTGCCAGCAACGAGCAGGGGGCGGGAGATCAGCCCCAGCATTTT
size: NA; D: NA; V: TRBV2; J: TRBJ2-1; CDR3: CASSEAWGTGYEQFF; DNA: TGTGCCAGCAGTGAAGCGTGGGGTACGGGCTATGAGCAGTTCTTC
size: NA; D: TRBD2; V: TRBV5-1; J: TRBJ2-5; CDR3: CASCLDGRVQQETQYF; DNA: TGCGCCAGCTGCTTGGACGGGAGGGTTCAGCAAGAGACCCAGTACTTC
size: NA; D: NA; V: TRBV4-3; J: TRBJ2-6; CDR3: CASSQDWRAGGSGANVLTF; DNA: TGCGCCAGCAGCCAAGATTGGAGAGCCGGGGGCTCTGGGGCCAACGTCCTGACTTTC